This T cell receptor (beta chain) was captured by sequencing in a study of T cells after yellow fever vaccination. Study as a whole: SMART-Seq v4 Ultra Low Input handled preparation of low-cell-number fractions.

The trim removed 6 bases at V and 5 bases at J, leaving 16 bases unmatched. There are 17 residues in the CDR3. UMIs and a universal primer site were added when TCR cDNA was made by 5'RACE template switching. TCRdb re-called the 5' RACE reads with MiXCR, one entry per CDR3 protein. The table has some 99,000 distinct CDR3 sequences, less than 6% seen once. Whole-study findings and limits: Re-detected after boosting: most primary clones, more than 95% of CD4 and less than 90% of CD8. Researchers cautioned that FACS-sorted repertoires could harbor abundant clonotypes contaminating from the bulk population.

A word on this clonotype: Its antigen is still unknown.

The chain employs TRBV12-3 or TRBV12-4 and TRBJ1-1; 9 nucleotides agree with TRBD1. This material consisted of CD8+ T cells sorted from PBMCs, taken 10 days after the yellow fever booster vaccination. This TCR came from a man aged 18 to 29 who received the YFV17D yellow fever vaccine. The DNA of the CDR3 is TGTGCCAGCAGCCCGCCCGGACAGGGGCCGGTTGTGACTGAAGCTTTCTTT. It is translated as CASSPPGQGPVVTEAFF.